This T cell receptor (beta chain) was sequenced in a study of CD8 T cells in ankylosing spondylitis. The CDR3 consists of 15 residues. CDR1 is MDHEN and CDR2 is SYDVKM in the germline V gene. V shed 6 bases, J shed 0 bases, and the junction held 6 bases outside the gene matches. Regarding this clonotype: Its antigen remains unknown.

From the 5' RACE reads, TCRdb called clonotypes with MiXCR, one entry per CDR3 protein. The data hold more than 300,000 distinct CDR3 sequences, with less than 9.5% observed a single time. Findings and limits, study-wide: Ankylosing spondylitis blood appeared to be characterized by a TCR beta motif of under ten highly homologous variants.

V gene TRBV28 combines with J gene TRBJ2-3; 7 bases map to TRBD2. The TCR sequence derives from a male donor with ankylosing spondylitis. Material: blood, either unsorted or a sorted T cell fraction (not recorded which). CDR3 in amino acids: CASSPSGYSTDTQYF. The CDR3 region has the DNA TGTGCCAGCAGCCCTAGCGGATATAGCACAGATACGCAGTATTTT. Full variable domain (remainder filled in from reference TRBV28 and TRBJ2-3): DVKVTQSSRYLVKRTGEKVFLECVQDMDHENMFWYRQDPGLGLRLIYFSYDVKMKEKGDIPEGYSVSREKKERFSLILESASTNQTSMYLCASSPSGYSTDTQYFGPGTRLTVL.